Sequencing of this T cell receptor (beta chain) was carried out in a study of shared clonotypes between healthy human individuals. Whole-study context: Each donor contributed plates that comprised three CD4 naive, three CD4 memory, two CD8 naive and one CD8 memory.

Among the donors, all were Caucasian adults who lived in Nashville, Tennessee. In regard to this clone: The antigen remains undetermined.

The germline CDR1 and CDR2 sequences are SQVTM and ANQGSEA. The CDR3 has 12 amino acids. With 6 bases removed from V and 8 bases from J, the gap between germline ends came to 16 bases. Whole-study results and caveats: An anticipated effect of sequencing depth on clonotype sharing among donors was recognized. Naive CD4 clonotypes were shared across a few donors at 4.5% to 6.5%.

Profiling relied on immunoSEQ multiplex PCR, and the TCRdb table lists in-frame clones only, not all of them. The profile shows some 660,000 clones, 60% to 75% of them singletons. The source is a woman aged 25 to 39 in good health. The sample was memory CD4+ T cells sorted from blood. Stated subset: CD45RA-negative fraction. This sequence joins TRBV29-1 and TRBJ1-1; tentative D call: TRBD1 (6 bases). CDR3 protein: CSVGETGSEAFF. CDR3 coding DNA: TGCAGCGTAGGAGAAACAGGGTCGGAAGCTTTCTTT.